Listed below are T cell receptor beta chains from one sample, sequenced in a study of blood T cell repertoires in COVID-19. Assay used: immunoSEQ multiplex PCR; TCRdb lists only in-frame clones, some missing. This table has some 360,000 clones, more than 70% appearing once. The sequencing sample was made of peripheral blood. These receptors all stem from a woman aged 60-75 years with COVID-19, enrolled during active disease. Each CDR3 is given with its conserved first and last residue. The D gene is left open where the match is weak. Expanded clones get a size class; other rows say once, few or many, or leave the size out.

abundance	v_gene	j_gene	d_gene	CDR3nt	CDR3aa
once	TRBV11-2	TRBJ1-1	-	TGTGCCAGCACCACACCTCTGAACACTGAAGCTTTCTTT	CASTTPLNTEAFF
-	TRBV7-9	TRBJ1-3	TRBD1	TGTGCCAGCAGCTTGACCAGACAGGGGAGAAACACCATATATTTT	CASSLTRQGRNTIYF
-	TRBV11-2	TRBJ2-7	TRBD1	TGTGCCAGCAGCTCCAACCGGGACAGGGGGGGTTACGAGCAGTACTTC	CASSSNRDRGGYEQYF
-	TRBV2	TRBJ2-5	-	TGTGCCAGCAGTGAACTCACAGGGTTTTCCCAAGAGACCCAGTACTTC	CASSELTGFSQETQYF
once	TRBV5-4	TRBJ2-2	TRBD2	TGTGCCAGCAGCGTAAAACTAGCGGGGGGGATCACCGGGGAGCTGTTTTTT	CASSVKLAGGITGELFF
-	TRBV24-1	TRBJ2-3	TRBD2	TGTGCCACCAGTGAACACGGACTAGGGCCGCCACATTTT	CATSEHGLGPPHF
-	TRBV30	TRBJ2-7	-	TGTGCCTGGACTCCGTTCTGGTCACAAGGGGGCTCCTACGAGCAGTACTTC	CAWTPFWSQGGSYEQYF
-	TRBV27	TRBJ1-1	TRBD1	TGTGCCAGCAGTCCCCGACAGGGGAGAACTGAAGCTTTCTTT	CASSPRQGRTEAFF
-	TRBV15	TRBJ1-2	TRBD1	TGTGCCACACAGGGGGCGGGGACTTTCGGCTACACCTTC	CATQGAGTFGYTF
few	TRBV13	TRBJ2-7	TRBD2	TGTGCCAGCAGCTTAGGGACTAGCGGGGGACCCTACGAGCAGTACTTC	CASSLGTSGGPYEQYF
-	TRBV6-6	TRBJ1-4	TRBD1	TGTGCCAGCAGTGACAGGGGGCAAGAAAAACTGTTTTTT	CASSDRGQEKLFF
-	TRBV6-2/TRBV6-3	TRBJ1-4	-	TGTGCCAGCAGTATACAGTTGATTAATGAAAAACTGTTTTTT	CASSIQLINEKLFF
once	TRBV3-1/TRBV3-2	TRBJ2-2	-	TGTGCCAGCAGCCAAGATCCCCAGCTAGTCACCGGGGAGCTGTTTTTT	CASSQDPQLVTGELFF
-	TRBV19	TRBJ2-7	TRBD1	TGTGCCAGTAGTATGGTACAGGGGTACGAGCAGTACTTC	CASSMVQGYEQYF